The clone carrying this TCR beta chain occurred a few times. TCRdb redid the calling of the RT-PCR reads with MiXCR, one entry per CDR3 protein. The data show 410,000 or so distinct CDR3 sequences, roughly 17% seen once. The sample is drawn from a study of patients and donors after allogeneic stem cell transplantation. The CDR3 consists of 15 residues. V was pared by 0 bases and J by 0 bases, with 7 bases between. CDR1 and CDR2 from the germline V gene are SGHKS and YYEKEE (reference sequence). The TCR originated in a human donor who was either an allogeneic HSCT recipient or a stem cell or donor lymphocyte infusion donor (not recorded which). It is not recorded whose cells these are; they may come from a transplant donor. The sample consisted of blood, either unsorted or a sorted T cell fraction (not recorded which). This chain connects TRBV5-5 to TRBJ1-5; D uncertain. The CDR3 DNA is TGTGCCAGCAGCTTGGTAAGGCATAGCAATCAGCCCCAGCATTTT. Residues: CASSLVRHSNQPQHF. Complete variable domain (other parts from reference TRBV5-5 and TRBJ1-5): DAGVTQSPTHLIKTRGQQVTLRCSPISGHKSVSWYQQVLGQGPQFIFQYYEKEERGRGNFPDRFSARQFPNYSSELNVNALLLGDSALYLCASSLVRHSNQPQHFGDGTRLSIL.